These 3 T cell receptor beta chains originate from one sample sequenced in a study of cytomegalovirus exposure and HLA in healthy donors. The PCR was carried out with 60 Vbeta primers and 13 Jbeta primers. The method was immunoSEQ multiplex PCR; TCRdb's version includes in-frame clones alone and lacks a portion of them. The table has 150,000 to 200,000 clones, around 82% seen once. Source material: PBMCs. These receptor sequences come from a young man in good health and CMV-seronegative.

The chain employs TRBV6-5 and TRBJ2-2; 11 bases line up with TRBD2. V lost 0 bases to trimming and J lost 9 bases; unmatched junction nucleotides: 6. The CDR3 covers 16 residues. Per germline, CDR1 MNHEY and CDR2 SVGAGI. CDR3 sequence: CASSYSVSGRARELFF. The CDR3 DNA follows: TGTGCCAGCAGTTACTCGGTTAGCGGGAGGGCCCGGGAGCTGTTTTTT.

Note on this clone: The same CDR3 can be traced to other DNA sequences in this sample. The chain recombines TRBV13 with TRBJ2-7, with TRBD2 matching over 8 bases. The germline CDR1 and CDR2 sequences are PRHDT and FYEKMQ (reference sequence). After removal of 3 bases from V and 4 bases from J, the junction contained 5 bases not matched to a gene. This CDR3 is built from 14 residues. CDR3 nucleotides: TGTGCCAGCAGCTTGCGGGGGGCGGCATACGAGCAGTACTTC. As protein: CASSLRGAAYEQYF.

This rearrangement joins TRBV9 to TRBJ1-1, with unresolved D. CDR1 is SGDLS and CDR2 is YYNGEE in the germline V gene. The CDR3 runs 14 residues. The V gene lost 0 bases and the J gene lost 6 bases, with 12 bases spanning the gap. CDR3 bases: TGTGCCAGCAGCGTAGTCGACATTGGGCCTGAAGCTTTCTTT. It is translated as CASSVVDIGPEAFF. The complete variable domain, with remaining parts taken from reference TRBV9 and TRBJ1-1, reads DSGVTQTPKHLITATGQRVTLRCSPRSGDLSVYWYQQSLDQGLQFLIQYYNGEERAKGNILERFSAQQFPDLHSELNLSSLELGDSALYFCASSVVDIGPEAFFGQGTRLTVV.